This TCR beta chain was sequenced for a study of cytomegalovirus exposure and HLA in healthy donors. Clones were sequenced by immunoSEQ multiplex PCR, and TCRdb holds only the in-frame ones, with some missing. The sample gives over 200,000 clones, about 90% of which show up once; more than 0.35% is in the top ten. Germline V gene lookup returns CDR1 KGHSH and CDR2 LQKENI. The CDR3 contains 14 residues. V was pared by 2 bases and J by 1 base, with 8 bases between. The sample comprised PBMCs. The gene calls are TRBV18 and TRBJ1-1; no firm D call. This TCR came from a young woman in good health and CMV-seronegative. This CDR3 is CASSPEEGNTEAFF. CDR3 nucleotides: TGTGCCAGCTCACCAGAGGAGGGGAACACTGAAGCTTTCTTT.